The 15 T cell receptor beta chains below come from one sample, sequenced in a study of control samples from healthy donors and cancer patients. Sequencing used immunoSEQ multiplex PCR; TCRdb keeps in-frame clones, though not all of them. Of over 120,000 clones in the sample, roughly 94% were seen once. The sequenced sample was PBMCs. The origin of the receptors is a man aged 55 to 69 with colorectal cancer.

The rearrangement joins TRBV11-3 to TRBJ2-3; 8 bases match TRBD2. J lost 2 bases, V lost 11 bases, and 9 bases had no gene match. Germline-derived CDR1 and CDR2 are SGHNT and YENEEA. The CDR3 has 14 residues. The DNA of the CDR3 is TGTGCCTCCAAGGGGCGGGGGGACACAGATACGCAGTATTTT. It codes for CASKGRGDTDTQYF.

V usage is TRBV5-5 and J usage is TRBJ1-2, with 10 bases lining up with TRBD1. The CDR3 is 13 residues long. Germline CDR1 reads SGHKS; CDR2 reads YYEKEE (reference sequence). The ends lost 3 bases at V and 6 bases at J; junction bases unmatched: 2. The CDR3 region is CASSSGTGDGYTF. The CDR3 bases are TGTGCCAGCAGCTCCGGGACAGGGGATGGCTACACCTTC.

The gene calls are TRBV28 and TRBJ1-1; a possible D gene is TRBD1 (5 bases). Germline CDR1 is MDHEN and CDR2 is SYDVKM. V was shortened by 11 bases and J by 5 bases, with 18 bases between the two germline ends. The CDR3 runs to 13 residues. The CDR3 region has the DNA TGTGCCTCACGGTCGGGGGTAGGTACTGAAGCTTTCTTT. Translation gives CASRSGVGTEAFF.

The CDR3 region has the DNA TGTGCCTGGATTATTGGGAGATCCAATGGACAGTCGAACACTGAAGCTTTCTTT. Translating it yields CAWIIGRSNGQSNTEAFF. The chain carries TRBV30 and TRBJ1-1; TRBD1 is a possible D gene (6 bases). V was shortened by 4 bases and J by 1 base, with 25 bases between the two germline ends. Germline V gene data show CDR1 as GTSNPN and CDR2 as SVGIG (reference sequence). CDR3 length: 18 residues.

This sequence joins TRBV3-1 (or the pseudogene TRBV3-2) and TRBJ2-7; TRBD1 agrees at 9 bases. Germline CDR1 reads LGHDT; CDR2 reads YNNKEL (reference sequence). CDR3 length equals 14 residues. J was trimmed by 7 bases and V by 0 bases; bases with no gene match: 4. The CDR3 DNA follows: TGTGCCAGCAGCCAAGAACAGGGGGCTGGGGAGCAGTACTTC. This translates into CASSQEQGAGEQYF.

This chain links TRBV12-3 or TRBV12-4 with TRBJ1-2; no reliable D call. V lost 1 base and J lost 2, with 5 bases in between. The CDR3 contains 13 residues. CDR3 bases: TGTGCCAGCAGTTTAGTTCAGAACTATGGCTACACCTTC. Its protein product is CASSLVQNYGYTF.

The genes are TRBV12-3 or TRBV12-4 and TRBJ1-2; D is uncertain. Trimming stripped 3 bases from V and 8 bases from J, with 13 bases between. The CDR3 extends over 13 amino acids. The DNA for the CDR3 is TGTGCCAGCAGTTTCCTATCGCCAGGAGGCTACACCTTC. Encoded protein: CASSFLSPGGYTF.

The V and J genes are TRBV2 and TRBJ2-5; maybe TRBD1 (5 bases). V lost 4 bases and J 2 bases, leaving 11 bases between the germline ends. The CDR3 length is 14 residues. In germline, CDR1 is SNHLY, CDR2 FYNNEI. The CDR3 nucleotides read TGTGCCAGCAGTGGAGCAGGGATTCAAGAGACCCAGTACTTC. Translating gives CASSGAGIQETQYF.

The chain employs TRBV19 and TRBJ1-1; maybe TRBD1 (5 bases). Germline V gene sequence: CDR1 LNHDA, CDR2 SQIVND (reference sequence). Trimming removed 10 bases at V and 8 bases at J, with 23 bases between. CDR3 length: 14 residues. The CDR3 region is CATASWTPFDEAFF. CDR3 sequence (DNA): TGTGCCACCGCTTCGTGGACACCCTTCGACGAAGCTTTCTTT. The full variable domain, completed using reference TRBV19 and TRBJ1-1, is DGGITQSPKYLFRKEGQNVTLSCEQNLNHDAMYWYRQDPGQGLRLIYYSQIVNDFQKGDIAEGYSVSREKKESFPLTVTSAQKNPTAFYLCATASWTPFDEAFFGQGTRLTVV.

The rearrangement uses TRBV9 and TRBJ1-2; D is undetermined. This CDR3 spans 14 amino acids. The V and J ends lost 0 bases and 1 base respectively, with 7 bases between them. Germline V gene data show CDR1 as SGDLS and CDR2 as YYNGEE. The CDR3 loop is CASSVVGGNYGYTF. CDR3 DNA sequence: TGTGCCAGCAGCGTAGTTGGCGGTAACTATGGCTACACCTTC.

The chain is built from TRBV23-1 and TRBJ1-1, with 9 bases aligning to TRBD1. TRBV23-1 is flagged as an ORF with uncertain function. The J segment lost 3 bases and the V segment lost 6 bases, leaving 5 bases of the junction unmatched. The CDR3 runs to 14 residues. CDR3 in amino acids: CASRADRGHTEAFF. DNA of the CDR3: TGCGCCAGCAGGGCGGACAGGGGACACACTGAAGCTTTCTTT.

The chain couples TRBV6-2 or TRBV6-3 to TRBJ2-2; D might be TRBD1 (6 bases). V lost 2 bases and J 2 bases, leaving 15 bases between the germline ends. This CDR3 has 17 amino acids. The V gene's germline CDR1 is MNHEY and CDR2 SVGEGT. Here the CDR3 DNA reads TGTGCCAGCAGTTACCCTACAGGGACGGTTAACACCGGGGAGCTGTTTTTT. Translated: CASSYPTGTVNTGELFF.

This clone was detected only a few times. The V and J genes are TRBV19 and TRBJ1-6; D unresolved. The germline gives CDR1 LNHDA, CDR2 SQIVND (reference sequence). This CDR3 spans 15 amino acids. Trimming removed 4 bases from V and 7 bases from J, with 14 bases in between. CDR3 coding DNA: TGTGCCAGTAGTACTCTGGCAGGAACCAATTCACCCCTCCACTTT. Translation gives CASSTLAGTNSPLHF.

This chain links TRBV7-8 with TRBJ1-3; D possibly corresponds to TRBD1 (6 bases). This CDR3 comprises 14 residues. Deletions cut 5 bases from V and 0 bases from J, with 8 bases between. CDR1 and CDR2 from the germline V gene are SGHVS and FQNEAQ. The CDR3 is CASSRTVSGNTIYF. Written as DNA, the CDR3 is TGTGCCAGCAGCCGGACAGTCTCTGGAAACACCATATATTTT.

This chain connects TRBV11-3 to TRBJ2-3; D is tentatively TRBD1 or TRBD2 (5 bases each). The germline gives CDR1 SGHNT, CDR2 YENEEA. The CDR3 sequence is 15 residues long. Trimming removed 1 base at V and 4 bases at J, with 12 bases between. The CDR3 DNA is TGTGCCAGCAGCTTAGGAGGTATGGGGGCAGATACGCAGTATTTT. Encoded protein: CASSLGGMGADTQYF.